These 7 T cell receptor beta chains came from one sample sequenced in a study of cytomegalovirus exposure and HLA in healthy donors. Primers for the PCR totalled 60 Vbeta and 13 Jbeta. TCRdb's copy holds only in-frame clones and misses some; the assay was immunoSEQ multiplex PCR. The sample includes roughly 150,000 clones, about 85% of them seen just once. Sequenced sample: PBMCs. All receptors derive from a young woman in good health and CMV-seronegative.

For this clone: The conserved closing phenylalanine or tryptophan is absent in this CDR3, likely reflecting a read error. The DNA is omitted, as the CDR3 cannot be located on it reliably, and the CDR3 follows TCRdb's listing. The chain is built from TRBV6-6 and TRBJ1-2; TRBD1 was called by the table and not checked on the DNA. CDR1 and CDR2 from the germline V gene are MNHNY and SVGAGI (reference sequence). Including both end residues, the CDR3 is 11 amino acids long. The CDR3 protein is CASSYSATVSI.

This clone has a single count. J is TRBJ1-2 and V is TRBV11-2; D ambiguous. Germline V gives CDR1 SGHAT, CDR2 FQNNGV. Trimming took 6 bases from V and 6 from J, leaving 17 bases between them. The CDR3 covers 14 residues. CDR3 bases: TGTGCCAGCAGGTTCCCTGGAGGGTCGGATGGCTACACCTTC. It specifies CASRFPGGSDGYTF.

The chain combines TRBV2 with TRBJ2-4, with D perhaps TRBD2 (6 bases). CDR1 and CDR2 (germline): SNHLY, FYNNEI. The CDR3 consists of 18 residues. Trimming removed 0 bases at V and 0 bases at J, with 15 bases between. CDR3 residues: CASSEAVYAGKAKNIQYF. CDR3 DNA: TGTGCCAGCAGTGAAGCGGTATACGCGGGGAAAGCCAAAAACATTCAGTACTTC. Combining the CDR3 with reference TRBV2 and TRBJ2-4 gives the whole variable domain EPEVTQTPSHQVTQMGQEVILRCVPISNHLYFYWYRQILGQKVEFLVSFYNNEISEKSEIFDDQFSVERPDGSNFTLKIRSTKLEDSAMYFCASSEAVYAGKAKNIQYFGAGTRLSVL.

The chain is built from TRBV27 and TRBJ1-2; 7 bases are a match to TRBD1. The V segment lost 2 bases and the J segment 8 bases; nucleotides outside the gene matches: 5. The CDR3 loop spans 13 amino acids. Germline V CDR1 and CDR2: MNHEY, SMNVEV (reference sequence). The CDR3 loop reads CASSLIRGIGYTF. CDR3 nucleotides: TGTGCCAGCAGTTTAATCAGGGGGATAGGCTACACCTTC.

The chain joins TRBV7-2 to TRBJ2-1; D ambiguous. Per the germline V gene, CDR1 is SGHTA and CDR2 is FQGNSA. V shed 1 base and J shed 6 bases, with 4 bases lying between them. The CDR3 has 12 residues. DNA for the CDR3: TGTGCCAGCAGCTTAGGAGTCAATGAGCAGTTCTTC. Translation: CASSLGVNEQFF.

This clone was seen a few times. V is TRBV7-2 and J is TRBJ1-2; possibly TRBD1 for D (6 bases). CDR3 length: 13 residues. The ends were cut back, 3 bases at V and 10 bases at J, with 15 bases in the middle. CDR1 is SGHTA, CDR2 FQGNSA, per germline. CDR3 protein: CASSFPTGHPYTF. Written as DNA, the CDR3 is TGTGCCAGCAGCTTTCCAACGGGACATCCCTACACCTTC. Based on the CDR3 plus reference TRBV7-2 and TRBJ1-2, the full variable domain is GAGVSQSPSNKVTEKGKDVELRCDPISGHTALYWYRQSLGQGLEFLIYFQGNSAPDKSGLPSDRFSAERTGGSVSTLTIQRTQQEDSAVYLCASSFPTGHPYTFGSGTRLTVV.

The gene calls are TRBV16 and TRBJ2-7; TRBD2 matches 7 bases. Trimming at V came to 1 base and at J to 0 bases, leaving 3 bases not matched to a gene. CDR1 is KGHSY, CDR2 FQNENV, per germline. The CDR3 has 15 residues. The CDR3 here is CASSQLGTTSYEQYF. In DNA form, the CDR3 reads TGTGCCAGCAGCCAATTGGGGACTACCTCCTACGAGCAGTACTTC.